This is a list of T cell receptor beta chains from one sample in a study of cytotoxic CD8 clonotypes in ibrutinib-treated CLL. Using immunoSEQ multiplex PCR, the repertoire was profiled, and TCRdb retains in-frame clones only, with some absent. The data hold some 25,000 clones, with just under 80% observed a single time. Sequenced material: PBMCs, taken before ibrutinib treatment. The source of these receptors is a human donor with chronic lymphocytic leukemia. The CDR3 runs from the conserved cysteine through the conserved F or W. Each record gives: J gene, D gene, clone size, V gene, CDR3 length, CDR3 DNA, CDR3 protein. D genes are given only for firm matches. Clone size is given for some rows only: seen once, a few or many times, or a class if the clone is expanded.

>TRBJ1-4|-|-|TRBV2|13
TGTGCCAGCAGTGGGTCCGGGGATGAAAAACTGTTTTTT
CASSGSGDEKLFF
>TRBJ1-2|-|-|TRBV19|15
TGTGCCAGTAGTTCCAAGGGGGGAGGGAACTATGGCTACACCTTC
CASSSKGGGNYGYTF
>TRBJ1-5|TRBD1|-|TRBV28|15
TGTGCCAGCAGTTTGCCGGGACAGTCCTATCAGCCCCAGCATTTT
CASSLPGQSYQPQHF
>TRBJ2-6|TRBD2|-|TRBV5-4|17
TGTGCCAGTGCTAGCGGGGTCAAAAGCTCTGGGGCCAACGTCCTGACTTTC
CASASGVKSSGANVLTF
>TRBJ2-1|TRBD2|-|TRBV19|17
TGTGCCAGTAATCCCCTCGGGACTAGCGGGAGATACAATGAGCAGTTCTTC
CASNPLGTSGRYNEQFF
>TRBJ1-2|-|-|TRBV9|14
TGTGCCAGCAGCGTAGCCGCACAGAACTATGGCTACACCTTC
CASSVAAQNYGYTF
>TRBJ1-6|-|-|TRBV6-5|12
TGTGCCAGCGGGCCAGTTAATTCACCCCTCCACTTT
CASGPVNSPLHF
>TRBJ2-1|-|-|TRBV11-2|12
TGTGCCAGCAGCTTAGGTACATATGGGCAGTTCTTC
CASSLGTYGQFF
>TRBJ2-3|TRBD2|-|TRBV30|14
TGTGCCTGGGAACTAGCGGGAGGAGGAGATACGCAGTATTTT
CAWELAGGGDTQYF
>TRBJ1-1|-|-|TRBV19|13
TGTGCCAGTAGTAGATACAAGAACACTGAAGCTTTCTTT
CASSRYKNTEAFF
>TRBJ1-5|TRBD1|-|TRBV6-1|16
TGTGCCAGCAGTGAACAAACAGGGGGAGGCAATCAGCCCCAGCATTTT
CASSEQTGGGNQPQHF
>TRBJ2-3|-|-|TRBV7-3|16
TGTGCCAGCAGCTTATCCTCGGGCAGGGGCACAGATACGCAGTATTTT
CASSLSSGRGTDTQYF
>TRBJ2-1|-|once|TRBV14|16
TGTGCCAGCAGCCAAGAAGGGGCAGGGTTCATCAATGAGCAGTTCTTC
CASSQEGAGFINEQFF
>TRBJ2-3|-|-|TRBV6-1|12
TGTGCCAGCAGTGGAGGCACAGATACGCAGTATTTT
CASSGGTDTQYF
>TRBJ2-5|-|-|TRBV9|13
TGTGCCAGCAGCGCAGGGGCATGGGAGACCCAGTACTTC
CASSAGAWETQYF
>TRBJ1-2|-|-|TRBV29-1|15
TGCAGCGTTGAGGTGGGGAGCGTTAATAACTATGGCTACACCTTC
CSVEVGSVNNYGYTF
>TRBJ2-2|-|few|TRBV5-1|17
TGCGCCAGCAGCTTGGGACAGTCGGGAGCGCGCACCGGGGAGCTGTTTTTT
CASSLGQSGARTGELFF
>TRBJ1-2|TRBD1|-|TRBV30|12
TGTGCCTACCGAGACAGGGGGAGAGGCTACACCTTC
CAYRDRGRGYTF
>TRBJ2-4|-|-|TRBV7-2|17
TGTGCCAGCAGCTTCGTAGAAGGTGTTCGAGCCAAAAACATTCAGTACTTC
CASSFVEGVRAKNIQYF